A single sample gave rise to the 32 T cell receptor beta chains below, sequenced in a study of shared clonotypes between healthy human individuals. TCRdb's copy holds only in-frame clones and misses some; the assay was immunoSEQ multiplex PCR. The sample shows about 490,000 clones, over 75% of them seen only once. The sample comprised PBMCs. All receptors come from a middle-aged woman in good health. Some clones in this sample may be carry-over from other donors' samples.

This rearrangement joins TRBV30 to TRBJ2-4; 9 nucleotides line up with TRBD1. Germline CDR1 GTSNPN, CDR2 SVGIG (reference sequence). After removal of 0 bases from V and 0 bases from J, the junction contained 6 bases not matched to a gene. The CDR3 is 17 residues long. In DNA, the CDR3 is TGTGCCTGGAGTGTGGGGGGACAGGGAGCAGCCAAAAACATTCAGTACTTC. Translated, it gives CAWSVGGQGAAKNIQYF.

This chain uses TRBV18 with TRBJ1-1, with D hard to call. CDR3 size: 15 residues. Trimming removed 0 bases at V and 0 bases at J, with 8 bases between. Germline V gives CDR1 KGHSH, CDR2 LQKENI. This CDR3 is CASSPPATVNTEAFF. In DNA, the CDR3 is TGTGCCAGCTCACCACCAGCGACGGTGAACACTGAAGCTTTCTTT.

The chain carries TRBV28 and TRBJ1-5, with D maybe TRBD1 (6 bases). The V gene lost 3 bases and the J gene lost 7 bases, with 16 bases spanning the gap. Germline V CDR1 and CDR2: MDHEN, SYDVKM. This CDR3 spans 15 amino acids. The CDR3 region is CASSFGRGAGQPQHF. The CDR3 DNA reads TGTGCCAGCAGTTTTGGTAGGGGGGCAGGGCAGCCCCAGCATTTT.

The CDR3 DNA sequence: TGCGCCAGCAGCCCCGGGACAGGGGTAGAGACCCAGTACTTC. Translation gives CASSPGTGVETQYF. The chain links TRBV5-1 to TRBJ2-5; the match to TRBD1 covers 10 bases. The CDR3 totals 14 residues. J was trimmed by 4 bases and V by 4 bases; bases with no gene match: 4. Germline V gene lookup returns CDR1 SGHRS and CDR2 YFSETQ.

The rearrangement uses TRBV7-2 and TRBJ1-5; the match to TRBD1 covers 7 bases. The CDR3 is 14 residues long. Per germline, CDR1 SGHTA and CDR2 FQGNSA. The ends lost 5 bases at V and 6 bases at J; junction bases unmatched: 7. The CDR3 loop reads CASSPQTGAQPQHF. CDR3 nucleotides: TGTGCCAGCAGCCCTCAAACAGGGGCTCAGCCCCAGCATTTT.

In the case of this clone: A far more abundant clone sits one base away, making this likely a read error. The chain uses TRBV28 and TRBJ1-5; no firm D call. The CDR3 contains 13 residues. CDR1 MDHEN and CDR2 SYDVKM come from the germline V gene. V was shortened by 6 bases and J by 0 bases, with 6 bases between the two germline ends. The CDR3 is CASSPYSNQPQHF. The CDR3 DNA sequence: TGTGCCAGCAGCCCCTATAGCAATCAGCCCCAGCATTTT.

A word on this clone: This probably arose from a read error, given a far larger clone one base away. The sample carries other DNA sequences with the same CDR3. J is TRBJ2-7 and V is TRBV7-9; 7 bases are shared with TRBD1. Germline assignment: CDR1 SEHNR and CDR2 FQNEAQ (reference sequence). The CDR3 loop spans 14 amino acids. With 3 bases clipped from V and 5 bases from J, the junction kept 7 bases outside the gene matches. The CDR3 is CASSLGGQADEQYF. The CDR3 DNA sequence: TGTGCCAGCAGCTTGGGCGGACAGGCGGACGAGCAGTACTTC.

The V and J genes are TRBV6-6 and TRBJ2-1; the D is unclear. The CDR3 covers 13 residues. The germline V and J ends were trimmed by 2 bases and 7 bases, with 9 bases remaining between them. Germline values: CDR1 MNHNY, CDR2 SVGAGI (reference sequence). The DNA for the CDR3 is TGTGCCAGCAGTTACGGTGTGGATAATGAGCAGTTCTTC. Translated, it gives CASSYGVDNEQFF.

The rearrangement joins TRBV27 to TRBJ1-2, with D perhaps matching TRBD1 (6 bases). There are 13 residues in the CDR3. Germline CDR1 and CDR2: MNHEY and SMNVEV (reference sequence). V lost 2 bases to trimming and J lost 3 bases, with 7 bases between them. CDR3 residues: CASSLRTDYGYTF. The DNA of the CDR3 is TGTGCCAGCAGTTTACGGACAGACTATGGCTACACCTTC.

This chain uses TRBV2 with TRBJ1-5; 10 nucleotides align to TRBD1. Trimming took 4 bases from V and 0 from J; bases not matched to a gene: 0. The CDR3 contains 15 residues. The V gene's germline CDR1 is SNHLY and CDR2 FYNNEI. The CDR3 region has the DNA TGTGCCAGCAGTGGGACAGGGGGTAGCAATCAGCCCCAGCATTTT. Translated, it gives CASSGTGGSNQPQHF. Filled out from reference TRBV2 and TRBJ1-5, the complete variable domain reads EPEVTQTPSHQVTQMGQEVILRCVPISNHLYFYWYRQILGQKVEFLVSFYNNEISEKSEIFDDQFSVERPDGSNFTLKIRSTKLEDSAMYFCASSGTGGSNQPQHFGDGTRLSIL.

This chain's CDR3 is CASSIVWSGGATTEAFF. CDR3 coding DNA: TGTGCCAGTAGTATAGTCTGGTCAGGGGGCGCGACCACTGAAGCTTTCTTT. The chain carries TRBV19 and TRBJ1-1, with 8 bases fitting TRBD1. V lost 1 base, J lost 4 bases, and 11 bases stayed unmatched. This CDR3 region has 17 residues. Germline assignment: CDR1 LNHDA and CDR2 SQIVND (reference sequence).

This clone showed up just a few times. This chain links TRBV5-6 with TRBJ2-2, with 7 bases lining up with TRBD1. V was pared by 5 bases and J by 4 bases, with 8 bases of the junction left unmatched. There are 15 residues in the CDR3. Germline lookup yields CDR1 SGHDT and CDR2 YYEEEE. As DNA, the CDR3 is TGTGCCAGCAGTGTGACAGGGCGGACCACCGGGGAGCTGTTTTTT. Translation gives CASSVTGRTTGELFF.

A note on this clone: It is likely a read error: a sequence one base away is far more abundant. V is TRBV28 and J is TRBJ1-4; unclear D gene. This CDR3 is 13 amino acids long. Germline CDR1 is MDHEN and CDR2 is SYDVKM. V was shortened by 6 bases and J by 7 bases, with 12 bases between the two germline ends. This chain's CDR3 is CASRGVSGEKLFF. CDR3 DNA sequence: TGTGCCAGCAGGGGCGTATCAGGTGAAAAACTGTTTTTT. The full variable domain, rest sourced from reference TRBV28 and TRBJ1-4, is DVKVTQSSRYLVKRTGEKVFLECVQDMDHENMFWYRQDPGLGLRLIYFSYDVKMKEKGDIPEGYSVSREKKERFSLILESASTNQTSMYLCASRGVSGEKLFFGSGTQLSVL.

The CDR3 bases are TGCGCCAGCAGCTTGAGGCCAGGATCCTACGAGCAGTACTTC. This gives the protein CASSLRPGSYEQYF. The chain couples TRBV5-1 to TRBJ2-7, with D hard to call. Germline CDR1 is SGHRS and CDR2 is YFSETQ. This CDR3 has 14 residues. V shed 1 base and J shed 1 base, with 9 bases lying between them. The full variable domain, in which reference TRBV5-1 and TRBJ2-7 provide the parts outside the CDR3, is KAGVTQTPRYLIKTRGQQVTLSCSPISGHRSVSWYQQTPGQGLQFLFEYFSETQRNKGNFPGRFSGRQFSNSRSEMNVSTLELGDSALYLCASSLRPGSYEQYFGPGTRLTVT.

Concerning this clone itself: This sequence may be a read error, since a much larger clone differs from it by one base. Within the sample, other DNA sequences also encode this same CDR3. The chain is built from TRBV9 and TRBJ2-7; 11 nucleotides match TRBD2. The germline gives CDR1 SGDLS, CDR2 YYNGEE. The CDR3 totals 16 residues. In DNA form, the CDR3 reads TGTGCCAGCAGCGTAGGCCTAGCGGGAGGTAACGACGAGCAATACTTC. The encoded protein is CASSVGLAGGNDEQYF.

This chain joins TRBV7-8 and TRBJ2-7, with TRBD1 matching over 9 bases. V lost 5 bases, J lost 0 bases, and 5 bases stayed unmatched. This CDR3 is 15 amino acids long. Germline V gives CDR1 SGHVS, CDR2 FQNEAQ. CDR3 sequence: CASSARDRDSYEQYF. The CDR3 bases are TGTGCCAGCAGCGCCCGGGACAGGGACTCCTACGAGCAGTACTTC.

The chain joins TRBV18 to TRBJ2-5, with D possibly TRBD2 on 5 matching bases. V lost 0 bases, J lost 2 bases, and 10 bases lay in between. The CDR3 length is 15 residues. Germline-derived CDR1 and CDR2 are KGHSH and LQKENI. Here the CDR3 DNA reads TGTGCCAGCTCACCACCAGCCCGGGGTCAAGAGACCCAGTACTTC. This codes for CASSPPARGQETQYF.

CDR3 protein: CASWDRGLGSNQPQHF. CDR3 coding DNA: TGTGCCAGCTGGGACAGGGGGCTGGGGAGCAATCAGCCCCAGCATTTT. The rearrangement uses TRBV19 and TRBJ1-5; 12 nucleotides line up with TRBD1. The CDR3 consists of 16 residues. Germline lookup yields CDR1 LNHDA and CDR2 SQIVND (reference sequence). V trimming: 9 bases; J trimming: 1 base; junction bases outside the gene matches: 7. The variable domain in full, completed from reference TRBV19 and TRBJ1-5, reads DGGITQSPKYLFRKEGQNVTLSCEQNLNHDAMYWYRQDPGQGLRLIYYSQIVNDFQKGDIAEGYSVSREKKESFPLTVTSAQKNPTAFYLCASWDRGLGSNQPQHFGDGTRLSIL.

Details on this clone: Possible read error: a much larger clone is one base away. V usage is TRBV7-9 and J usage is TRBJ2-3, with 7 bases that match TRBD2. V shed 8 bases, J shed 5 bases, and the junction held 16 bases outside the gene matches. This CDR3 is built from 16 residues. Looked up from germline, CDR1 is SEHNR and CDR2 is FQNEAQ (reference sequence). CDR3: CASGPLGGLTQDTQYF. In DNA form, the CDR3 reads TGTGCCAGCGGCCCCTTGGGGGGACTAACCCAAGATACGCAGTATTTT.

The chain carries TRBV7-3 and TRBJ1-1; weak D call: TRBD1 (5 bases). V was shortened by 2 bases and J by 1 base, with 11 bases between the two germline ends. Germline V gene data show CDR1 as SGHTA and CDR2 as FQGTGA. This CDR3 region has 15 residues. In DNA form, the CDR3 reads TGTGCCAGCAGCTTATACGGGGGGACGAACACTGAAGCTTTCTTT. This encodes CASSLYGGTNTEAFF. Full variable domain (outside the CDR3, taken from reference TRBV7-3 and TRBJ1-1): GAGVSQTPSNKVTEKGKYVELRCDPISGHTALYWYRQSLGQGPEFLIYFQGTGAADDSGLPNDRFFAVRPEGSVSTLKIQRTERGDSAVYLCASSLYGGTNTEAFFGQGTRLTVV.

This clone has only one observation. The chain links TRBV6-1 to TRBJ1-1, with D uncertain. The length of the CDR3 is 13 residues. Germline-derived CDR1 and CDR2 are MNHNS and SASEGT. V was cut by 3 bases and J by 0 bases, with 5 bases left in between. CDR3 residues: CASSEHLNTEAFF. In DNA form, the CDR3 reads TGTGCCAGCAGTGAGCACTTGAACACTGAAGCTTTCTTT.

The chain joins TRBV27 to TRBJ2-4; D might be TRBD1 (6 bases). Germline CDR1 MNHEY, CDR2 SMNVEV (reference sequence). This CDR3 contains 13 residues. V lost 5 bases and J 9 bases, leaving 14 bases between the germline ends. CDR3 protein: CASSGTYQSIQYF. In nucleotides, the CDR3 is TGTGCCAGCAGTGGGACATATCAAAGCATTCAGTACTTC.

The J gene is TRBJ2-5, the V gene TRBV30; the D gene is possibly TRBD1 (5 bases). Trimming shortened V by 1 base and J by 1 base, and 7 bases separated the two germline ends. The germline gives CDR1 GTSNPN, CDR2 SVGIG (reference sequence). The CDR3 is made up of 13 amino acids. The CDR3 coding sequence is TGTGCCTGGAGTGAAGGGGTCCAAGAGACCCAGTACTTC. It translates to CAWSEGVQETQYF.

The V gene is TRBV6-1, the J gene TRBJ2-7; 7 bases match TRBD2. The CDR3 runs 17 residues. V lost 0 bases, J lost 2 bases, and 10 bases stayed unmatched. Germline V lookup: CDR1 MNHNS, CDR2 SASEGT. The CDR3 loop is CASSEAGGMNSPYEQYF. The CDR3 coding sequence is TGTGCCAGCAGTGAAGCGGGAGGGATGAACTCCCCCTACGAGCAGTACTTC.

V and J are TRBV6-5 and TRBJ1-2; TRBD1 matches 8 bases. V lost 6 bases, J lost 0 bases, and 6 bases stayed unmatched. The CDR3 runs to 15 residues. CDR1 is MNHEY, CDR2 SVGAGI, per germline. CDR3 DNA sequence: TGTGCCAGCAGACCCGGACAGGGAGCTAACTATGGCTACACCTTC. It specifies CASRPGQGANYGYTF.

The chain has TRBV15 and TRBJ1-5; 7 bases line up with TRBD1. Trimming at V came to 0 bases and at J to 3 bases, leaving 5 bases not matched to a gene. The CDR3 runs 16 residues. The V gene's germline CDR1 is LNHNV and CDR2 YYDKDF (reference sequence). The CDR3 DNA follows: TGTGCCACCAGCAGAGAGGGCAGGGGGATCAATCAGCCCCAGCATTTT. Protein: CATSREGRGINQPQHF.

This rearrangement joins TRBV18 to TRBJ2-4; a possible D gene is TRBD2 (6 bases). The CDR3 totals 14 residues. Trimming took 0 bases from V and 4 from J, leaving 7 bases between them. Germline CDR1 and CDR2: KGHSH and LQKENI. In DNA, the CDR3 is TGTGCCAGCTCACCACCTAGCGGAAAAAACATTCAGTACTTC. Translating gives CASSPPSGKNIQYF.

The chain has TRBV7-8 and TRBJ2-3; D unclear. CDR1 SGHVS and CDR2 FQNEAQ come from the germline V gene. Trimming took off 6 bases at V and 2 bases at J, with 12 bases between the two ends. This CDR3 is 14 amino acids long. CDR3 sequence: CASSLFLHTDTQYF. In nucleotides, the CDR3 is TGTGCCAGCAGTCTTTTTTTACACACAGATACGCAGTATTTT.

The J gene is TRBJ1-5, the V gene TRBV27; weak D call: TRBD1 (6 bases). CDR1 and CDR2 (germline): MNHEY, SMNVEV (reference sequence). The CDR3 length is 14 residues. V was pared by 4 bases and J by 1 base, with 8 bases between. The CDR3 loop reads CASSSQGSNQPQHF. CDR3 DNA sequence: TGTGCCAGCAGTTCACAGGGAAGCAATCAGCCCCAGCATTTT.

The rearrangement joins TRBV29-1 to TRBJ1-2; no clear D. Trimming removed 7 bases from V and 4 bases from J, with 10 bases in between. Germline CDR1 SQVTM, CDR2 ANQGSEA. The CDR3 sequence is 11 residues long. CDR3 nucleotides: TGCAGCGCTCCCCTCCCCTATGGCTACACCTTC. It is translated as CSAPLPYGYTF.

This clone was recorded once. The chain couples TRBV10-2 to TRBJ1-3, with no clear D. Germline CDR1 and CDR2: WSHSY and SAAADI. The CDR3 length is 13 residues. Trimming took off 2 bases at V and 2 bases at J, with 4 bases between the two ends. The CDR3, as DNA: TGCGCCAGCAGTGAGACGCCTGGAAACACCATATATTTT. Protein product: CASSETPGNTIYF.

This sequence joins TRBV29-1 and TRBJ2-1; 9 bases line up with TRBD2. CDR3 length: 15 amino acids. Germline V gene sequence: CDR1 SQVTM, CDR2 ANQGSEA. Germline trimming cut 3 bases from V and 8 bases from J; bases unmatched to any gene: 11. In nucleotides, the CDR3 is TGCAGCGTTGATAGGCCGGGACTAGCATTAGATGAGCAGTTCTTC. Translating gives CSVDRPGLALDEQFF.